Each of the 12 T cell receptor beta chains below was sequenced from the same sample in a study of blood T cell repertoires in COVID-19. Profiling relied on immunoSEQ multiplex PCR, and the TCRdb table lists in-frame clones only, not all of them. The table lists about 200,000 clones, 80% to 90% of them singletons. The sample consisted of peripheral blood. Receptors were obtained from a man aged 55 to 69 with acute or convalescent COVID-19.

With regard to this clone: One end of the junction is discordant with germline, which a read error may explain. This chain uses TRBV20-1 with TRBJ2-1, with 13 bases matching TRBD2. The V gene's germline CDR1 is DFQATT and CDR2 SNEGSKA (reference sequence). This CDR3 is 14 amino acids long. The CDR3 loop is CSTSTSGRANEQFF. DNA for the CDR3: TGCAGTACTAGTACTAGCGGGAGGGCCAATGAGCAGTTCTTC.

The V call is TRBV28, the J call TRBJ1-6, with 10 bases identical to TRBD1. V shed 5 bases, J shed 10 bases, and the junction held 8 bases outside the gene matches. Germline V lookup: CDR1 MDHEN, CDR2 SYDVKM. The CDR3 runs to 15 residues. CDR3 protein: CASSLPGQGWSPLHF. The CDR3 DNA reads TGTGCCAGCAGTCTACCGGGACAGGGGTGGTCACCCCTCCACTTT.

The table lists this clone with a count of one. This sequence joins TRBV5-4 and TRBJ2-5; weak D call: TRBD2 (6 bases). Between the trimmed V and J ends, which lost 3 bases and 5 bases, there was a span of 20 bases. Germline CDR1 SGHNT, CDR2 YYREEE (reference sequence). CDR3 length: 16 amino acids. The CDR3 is CASSSAASGGGETQYF. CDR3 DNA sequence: TGTGCCAGCAGCTCGGCCGCCAGCGGAGGAGGGGAGACCCAGTACTTC.

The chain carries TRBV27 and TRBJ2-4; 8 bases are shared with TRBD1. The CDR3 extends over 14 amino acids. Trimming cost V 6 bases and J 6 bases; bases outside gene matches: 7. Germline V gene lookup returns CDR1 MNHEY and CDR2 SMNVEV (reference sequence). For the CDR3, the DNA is TGTGCCAGCAGCGGATCGACAGGGGCAAACATTCAGTACTTC. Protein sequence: CASSGSTGANIQYF.

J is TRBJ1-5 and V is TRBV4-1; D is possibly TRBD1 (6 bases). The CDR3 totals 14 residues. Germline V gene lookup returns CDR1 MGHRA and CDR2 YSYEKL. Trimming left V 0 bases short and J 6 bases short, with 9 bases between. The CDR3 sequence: CASSQDLGGQPQHF. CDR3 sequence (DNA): TGCGCCAGCAGCCAAGATTTAGGGGGTCAGCCCCAGCATTTT.

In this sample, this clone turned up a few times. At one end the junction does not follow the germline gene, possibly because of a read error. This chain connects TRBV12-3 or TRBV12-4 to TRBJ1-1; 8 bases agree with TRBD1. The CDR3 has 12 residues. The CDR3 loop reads CASSPESQGASF. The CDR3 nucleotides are TGTGCCAGCAGTCCCGAAAGCCAGGGGGCGAGTTTC.

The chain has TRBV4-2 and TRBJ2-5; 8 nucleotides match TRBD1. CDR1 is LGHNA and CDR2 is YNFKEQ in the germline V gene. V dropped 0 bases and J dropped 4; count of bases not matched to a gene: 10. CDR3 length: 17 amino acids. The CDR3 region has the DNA TGTGCCAGCAGCCAAGAAGGCAGGGGGCGTGAAGTAGAGACCCAGTACTTC. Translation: CASSQEGRGREVETQYF.

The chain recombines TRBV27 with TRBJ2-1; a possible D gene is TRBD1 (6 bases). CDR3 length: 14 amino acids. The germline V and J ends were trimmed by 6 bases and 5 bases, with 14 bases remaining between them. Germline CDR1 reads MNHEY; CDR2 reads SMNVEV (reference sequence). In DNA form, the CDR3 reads TGTGCCAGCAGCCCCGCGGACAGCCACAATGAGCAGTTCTTC. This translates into CASSPADSHNEQFF.

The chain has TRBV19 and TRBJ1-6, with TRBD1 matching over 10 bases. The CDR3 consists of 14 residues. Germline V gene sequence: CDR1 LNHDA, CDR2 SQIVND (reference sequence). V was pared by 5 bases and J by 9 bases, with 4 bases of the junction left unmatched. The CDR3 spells CASSRDRGGSPLHF. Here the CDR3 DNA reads TGTGCCAGTAGTCGGGACAGGGGAGGTTCACCCCTCCACTTT.

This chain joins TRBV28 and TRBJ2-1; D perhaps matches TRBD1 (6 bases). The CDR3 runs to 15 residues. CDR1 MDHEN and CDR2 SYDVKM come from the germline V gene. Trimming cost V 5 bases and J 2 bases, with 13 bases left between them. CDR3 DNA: TGTGCCAGCAGTCAAACAGGGTGGGCCTACAATGAGCAGTTCTTC. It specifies CASSQTGWAYNEQFF.

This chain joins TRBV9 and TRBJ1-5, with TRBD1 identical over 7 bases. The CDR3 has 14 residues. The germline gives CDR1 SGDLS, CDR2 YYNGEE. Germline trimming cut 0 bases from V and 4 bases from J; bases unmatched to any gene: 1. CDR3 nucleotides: TGTGCCAGCAGCGTAGGACAGGGTAATCAGCCCCAGCATTTT. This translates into CASSVGQGNQPQHF.

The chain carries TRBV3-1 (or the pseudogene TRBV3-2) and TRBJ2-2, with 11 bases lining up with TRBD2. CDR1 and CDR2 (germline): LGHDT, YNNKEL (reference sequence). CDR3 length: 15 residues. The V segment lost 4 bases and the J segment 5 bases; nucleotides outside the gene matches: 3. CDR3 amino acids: CASSPGLAGTGELFF. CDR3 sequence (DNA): TGTGCCAGCAGCCCCGGACTAGCGGGTACCGGGGAGCTGTTTTTT.